Detailed here is one T cell receptor beta chain. The target antigen is unknown. Method: immunoSEQ multiplex PCR; TCRdb's copy keeps in-frame clones and lacks some. The sample lists roughly 320,000 clones; over 75% were seen once. CDR3 size: 15 residues. V lost 5 bases to trimming and J lost 2 bases, with 14 bases between them. CDR1 is SGHTA and CDR2 is FQGTGA in the germline V gene. This sample was taken from a study of Ad26.COV2.S vaccination and SARS-CoV-2 variants. Study overall: A participant enrolled in the COV1001 Ad26.COV2.S trial arm provided the sample. Administration of Ad26.COV2.S was intramuscular, either once or twice 56 days apart.

The sample's treatment: roughly 18 received Ad26.COV2.S at low or high dose, single or two shots; a few received placebo; per-sample allocation not given. Sampling was done on day 63 after the first vaccine or placebo injection. Study-level results: It was found that vaccine and placebo recipients had similar non-spike TCR breadth. Higher spike-specific TCR breadth was found in vaccine recipients than in placebo recipients.

The sequence was collected from a person between 18 and 59 years old who received the Ad26.COV2.S COVID-19 vaccine or a placebo. J is TRBJ2-3 and V is TRBV7-3; D unclear. The starting material was peripheral blood, obtained in a trial of Ad26.COV2.S vaccine versus placebo. In nucleotides, the CDR3 is TGTGCCAGCAGCGACACTCAACCCTTCACAGATACGCAGTATTTT. This gives the protein CASSDTQPFTDTQYF.